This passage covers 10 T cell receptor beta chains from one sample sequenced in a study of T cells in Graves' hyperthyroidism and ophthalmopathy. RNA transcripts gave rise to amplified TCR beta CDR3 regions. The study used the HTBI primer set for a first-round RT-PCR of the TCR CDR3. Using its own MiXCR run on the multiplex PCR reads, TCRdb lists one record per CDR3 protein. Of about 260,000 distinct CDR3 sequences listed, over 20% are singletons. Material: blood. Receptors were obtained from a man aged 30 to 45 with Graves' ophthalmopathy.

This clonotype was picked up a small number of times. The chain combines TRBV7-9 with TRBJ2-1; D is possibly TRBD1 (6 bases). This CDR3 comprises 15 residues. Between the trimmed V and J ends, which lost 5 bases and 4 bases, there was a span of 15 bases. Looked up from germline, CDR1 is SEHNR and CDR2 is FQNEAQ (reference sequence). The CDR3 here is CASSPGQIQYNEQFF. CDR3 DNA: TGTGCCAGCAGCCCTGGACAGATCCAGTACAATGAGCAGTTCTTC.

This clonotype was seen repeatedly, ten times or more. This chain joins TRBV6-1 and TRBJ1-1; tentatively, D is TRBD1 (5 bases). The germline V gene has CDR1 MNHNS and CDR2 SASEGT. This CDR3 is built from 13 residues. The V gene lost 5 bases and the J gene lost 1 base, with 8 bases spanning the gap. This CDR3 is CASSSGANTEAFF. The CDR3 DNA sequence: TGTGCCAGCAGTTCCGGGGCGAACACTGAAGCTTTCTTT.

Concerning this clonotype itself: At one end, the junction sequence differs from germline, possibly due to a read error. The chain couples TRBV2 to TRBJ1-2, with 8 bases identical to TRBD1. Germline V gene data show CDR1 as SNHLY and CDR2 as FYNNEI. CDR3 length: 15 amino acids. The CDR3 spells CASSEERTGNYGHTF. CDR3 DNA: TGTGCCAGCAGTGAAGAGCGGACAGGGAACTATGGCCACACCTTC.

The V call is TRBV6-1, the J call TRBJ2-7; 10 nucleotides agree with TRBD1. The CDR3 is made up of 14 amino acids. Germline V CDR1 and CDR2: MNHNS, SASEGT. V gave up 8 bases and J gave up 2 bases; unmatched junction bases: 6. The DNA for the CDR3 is TGTGCCAGCCGCCGGACAGGGGGGGCCTACGAGCAGTACTTC. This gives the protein CASRRTGGAYEQYF.

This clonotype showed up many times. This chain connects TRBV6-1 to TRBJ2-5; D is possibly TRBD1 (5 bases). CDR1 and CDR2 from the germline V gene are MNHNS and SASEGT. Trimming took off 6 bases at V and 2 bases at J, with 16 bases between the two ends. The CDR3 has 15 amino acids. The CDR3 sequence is CASSPGAARQETQYF. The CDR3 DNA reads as TGTGCCAGCAGCCCTGGGGCAGCTAGACAAGAGACCCAGTACTTC.

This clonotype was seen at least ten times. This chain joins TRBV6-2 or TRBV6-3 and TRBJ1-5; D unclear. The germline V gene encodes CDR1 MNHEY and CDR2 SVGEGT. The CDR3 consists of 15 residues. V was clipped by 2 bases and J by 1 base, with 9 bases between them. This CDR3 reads CASSYPGGSNQPQHF. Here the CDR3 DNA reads TGTGCCAGCAGTTACCCAGGAGGAAGCAATCAGCCCCAGCATTTT.

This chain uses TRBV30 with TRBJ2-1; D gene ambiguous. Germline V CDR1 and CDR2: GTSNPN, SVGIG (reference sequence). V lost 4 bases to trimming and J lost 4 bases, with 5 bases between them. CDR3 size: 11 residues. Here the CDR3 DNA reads TGTGCCTGGACCCCGTACAATGAGCAGTTCTTC. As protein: CAWTPYNEQFF.

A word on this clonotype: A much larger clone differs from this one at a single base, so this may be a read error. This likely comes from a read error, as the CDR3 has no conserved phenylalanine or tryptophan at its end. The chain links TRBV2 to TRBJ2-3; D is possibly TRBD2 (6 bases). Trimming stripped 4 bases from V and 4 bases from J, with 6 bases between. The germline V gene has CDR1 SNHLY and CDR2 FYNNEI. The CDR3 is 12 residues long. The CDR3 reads CASSAGADTQYL. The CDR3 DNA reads TGTGCCAGCAGTGCGGGAGCAGATACGCAGTATCTT.

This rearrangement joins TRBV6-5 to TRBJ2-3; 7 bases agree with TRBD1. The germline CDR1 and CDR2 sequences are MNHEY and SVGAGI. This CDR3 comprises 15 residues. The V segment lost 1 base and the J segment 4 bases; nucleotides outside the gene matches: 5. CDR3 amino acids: CASSYLGQESDTQYF. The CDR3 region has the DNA TGTGCCAGCAGTTACTTAGGACAGGAATCAGATACGCAGTATTTT.

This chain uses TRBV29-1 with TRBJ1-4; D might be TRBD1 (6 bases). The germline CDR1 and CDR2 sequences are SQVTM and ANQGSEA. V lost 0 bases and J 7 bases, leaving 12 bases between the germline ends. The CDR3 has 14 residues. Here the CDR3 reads CSVEDQGRGEKLFF. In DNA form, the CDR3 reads TGCAGCGTTGAAGATCAGGGCAGGGGTGAAAAACTGTTTTTT.